The 9 T cell receptor beta chains listed next were all sequenced from one sample in a study of cytotoxic CD8 clonotypes in ibrutinib-treated CLL. Produced via immunoSEQ multiplex PCR; TCRdb's table is partial and in-frame only. The sample yields hundreds of thousands of clones, around 75% seen once. The source material was PBMCs, sampled after 12 months of ibrutinib treatment. The receptors derive from a human donor with chronic lymphocytic leukemia.

This chain joins TRBV7-2 and TRBJ2-7; 9 bases line up with TRBD2. V dropped 4 bases and J dropped 3; count of bases not matched to a gene: 4. Germline V gene sequence: CDR1 SGHTA, CDR2 FQGNSA. The CDR3 runs to 14 residues. The CDR3 here is CASSYSGGHYEQYF. The CDR3 DNA follows: TGTGCCAGCAGCTACAGCGGGGGGCACTACGAGCAGTACTTC.

This clone was recorded once. This chain connects TRBV14 to TRBJ2-7; D may correspond to TRBD1 or TRBD2 (5 bases each). The CDR3 is made up of 12 amino acids. CDR1 is SGHDN and CDR2 is FVKESK in the germline V gene. Trimming shortened V by 4 bases and J by 9 bases, and 13 bases separated the two germline ends. As DNA, the CDR3 is TGTGCCAGCAGCCGTGGGGCTAGCTCGCAGTACTTC. Translating it yields CASSRGASSQYF.

The V gene is TRBV6-6, the J gene TRBJ2-7, with 11 bases that match TRBD2. The germline gives CDR1 MNHNY, CDR2 SVGAGI (reference sequence). CDR3 length: 14 residues. The junction had 8 bases not matched to a gene; V was cut back by 8 bases and J by 5 bases. Written as DNA, the CDR3 is TGTGCCAGCTCCTCTAGCGGGAGGAGCGACGAGCAGTACTTC. Its protein product is CASSSSGRSDEQYF.

This clone was counted once. The genes are TRBV5-5 and TRBJ1-2; D gene unclear. CDR3 length equals 16 residues. Germline loops: CDR1 SGHKS, CDR2 YYEKEE (reference sequence). Trimming took off 1 base at V and 0 bases at J, with 13 bases between the two ends. CDR3 sequence (DNA): TGTGCCAGCAGCTTGTTCGAGTTCGCAGCTAACTATGGCTACACCTTC. Its translation is CASSLFEFAANYGYTF.

The V call is TRBV4-1, the J call TRBJ2-3; weak D call: TRBD2 (6 bases). The CDR3 is made up of 15 amino acids. V dropped 4 bases and J dropped 4 bases, with 15 bases sitting between them. Germline V lookup: CDR1 MGHRA, CDR2 YSYEKL. The CDR3 coding sequence is TGCGCCAGCAGCCTCTCCCTCGGCGGGGCAGATACGCAGTATTTT. This encodes CASSLSLGGADTQYF.

The chain links TRBV19 to TRBJ2-5; 12 nucleotides align to TRBD2. Germline V lookup: CDR1 LNHDA, CDR2 SQIVND (reference sequence). After removal of 9 bases from V and 4 bases from J, the junction contained 6 bases not matched to a gene. The CDR3 consists of 14 residues. This chain's CDR3 is CASRLAGEGETQYF. CDR3 nucleotides: TGTGCCAGCCGACTAGCGGGAGAAGGAGAGACCCAGTACTTC.

The genes are TRBV7-3 and TRBJ1-1; no clear D gene. CDR1 is SGHTA, CDR2 FQGTGA, per germline. Between the trimmed V and J ends, which lost 1 base and 1 base, there was a span of 4 bases. The CDR3 is 13 amino acids. CDR3 loop: CASSLRGNTEAFF. CDR3 coding DNA: TGTGCCAGCAGCTTAAGGGGGAACACTGAAGCTTTCTTT.

The rearrangement uses TRBV7-2 and TRBJ2-7; 8 bases line up with TRBD1. Germline V CDR1 and CDR2: SGHTA, FQGNSA. CDR3 length equals 13 residues. J gave up 3 bases and V 7 bases, and 5 bases lay outside the gene matches. This chain's CDR3 is CASNLGTGYEQYF. In DNA, the CDR3 is TGTGCCAGCAACCTCGGGACAGGCTACGAGCAGTACTTC. Combining the CDR3 with reference TRBV7-2 and TRBJ2-7 gives the whole variable domain GAGVSQSPSNKVTEKGKDVELRCDPISGHTALYWYRQSLGQGLEFLIYFQGNSAPDKSGLPSDRFSAERTGGSVSTLTIQRTQQEDSAVYLCASNLGTGYEQYFGPGTRLTVT.

This chain links TRBV2 with TRBJ1-2; 7 positions match TRBD1. Germline V gives CDR1 SNHLY, CDR2 FYNNEI. Trimming cost V 4 bases and J 0 bases; bases outside gene matches: 2. The CDR3 runs 14 residues. CDR3 region: CASSGDRSNYGYTF. Here the CDR3 DNA reads TGTGCCAGCAGTGGGGACAGATCTAACTATGGCTACACCTTC.